This record looks at one T cell receptor beta chain sequence and its context. Its antigen remains undetermined. No clone much larger than this one lies a single base away; base qualities are absent. The immunoSEQ Assay was used to sequence TCRbeta CDR3 regions. After extraction, genomic DNA underwent amplification by bias-controlled multiplex PCR, followed by high-throughput sequencing. As for the original processing: To quantify the absolute abundance of each unique TCRbeta CDR3 region, sequences were collapsed and filtered. Usable DNA was measured by amplifying reference genes present in all nucleated cells, and TCRbeta template counts were normalized to that usable DNA to estimate T cell fraction. Repertoire TCRs were annotated as SARS-CoV-2-specific when V gene, CDR3 amino acid sequence and J gene were exactly matched to a known reactive TCR set. The reference SARS-CoV-2 TCR set was derived from MIRA and filtered for enrichment in COVID-19-positive ImmuneCODE repertoires, a step that removed public or cross-reactive TCRs. Drawing on the MIRA antigens, annotated TCRs were analysed further at the level of specific ORF or position within ORF. Breadth was defined as annotated unique rearrangements over total unique productive rearrangements; depth was the summed frequency of those rearrangements. Two-sided Wilcoxon rank-sum tests were used to compare TCR breadth between groups. TCRdb retrieved this table from immuneACCESS and kept in-frame rearrangements only. Not all clones are present; in checked studies, unresolved V genes account for under half, and no reason is known for the remainder. That table supplies the V and J calls and clone size; D and trimming were determined from the DNA. Here the sample has 97,000 or so clones; around 82% occur a single time. Of the sample, roughly 17% is held by the ten largest clones.

Spanning cysteine to phenylalanine, the CDR3 consists of 15 amino acids. Only the CDR3 region is kept as DNA, spanning 45 bases read in frame from base 1. After removal of 4 bases from V and 9 bases from J, the junction retains 9 bases not matched to a gene. As encoded in the germline V gene, CDR1 is MDHEN while CDR2 is SYDVKM. This record comes from a study of Ad26.COV2.S vaccination and SARS-CoV-2 variants (dated by TCRdb to the early 2020s). A note on the overall study: The specificity and breadth of SARS-CoV-2-reactive T cell receptors after Ad26.COV2.S vaccination were assessed by TCRbeta repertoire sequencing. The TCR-sequenced set comprised around 30 samples: about 19 Ad26.COV2.S vaccine recipients, 5 placebo recipients and 8 SARS-CoV-2 convalescent individuals.

Summary of the overall study and its limitations: Compared with placebo recipients, Ad26.COV2.S recipients showed higher spike-specific TCR breadth (P = 0.0014). After vaccination, spike-specific CD8+ and CD4+ T cell responses were reported to show substantial breadth. The authors noted that the TCR breadth and depth analyses may have underestimated total T cell responses. Vaccine and placebo recipients had similar non-spike TCR breadth, a finding consistent with the vaccine containing only spike.

The sample's time point label, decoded: individuals recovered from natural SARS-CoV-2 infection. This clonotype originated in a human donor who had recovered from COVID-19. The input for sequencing was peripheral blood, taken after recovery from COVID-19. The V and J genes are TRBV28 and TRBJ2-1; 10 central bases correspond to TRBD1. The CDR3: CASSSGTGVLGEQFF. The DNA reads as follows: TGTGCCAGCAGTTCCGGGACAGGGGTGCTTGGTGAGCAGTTCTTC.